The 5 T cell receptor beta chains given below trace back to one sample, sequenced in a study of blood T cells in healthy people across ages (dated by TCRdb to 2014 to 2015). Library prep was done by 5' RACE. Reads for this sample came from an Illumina HiSeq 2500. The second PCR ran for roughly 6 to 11 cycles and used a J-beta primer mix along with a sample-barcoded 5' primer. In-frame beta chains were kept once TCRdb had trimmed the public reads at Q25 with fastp and called clones with MiXCR. When rows share a CDR3 protein, they turn into one entry using the most common DNA and genes. This sample gives some 1,000,000 distinct CDR3 sequences in total; about 23% of them show up just once. The top ten constitute less than 0.85% of the sample. These data are also associated with another study on T cells of mothers and their children.

Sequencing used blood. Receptors were obtained from a girl aged 2 to 9 in good health.

The rearrangement uses TRBV3-1 and TRBJ2-3, with a weak D call TRBD2 (5 bases). The CDR3 is 14 residues long. V was shortened by 4 bases and J by 6 bases, with 14 bases between the two germline ends. Germline values: CDR1 LGHDT, CDR2 YNNKEL (reference sequence). The CDR3 is CASSRGLPMDTQYF. The CDR3 DNA reads TGTGCCAGCAGCCGCGGACTTCCAATGGATACGCAGTATTTT.

This chain connects TRBV28 to TRBJ2-5; the D gene is possibly TRBD2 (5 bases). Trimming left V 7 bases short and J 5 bases short, with 23 bases between. This CDR3 spans 16 amino acids. Germline V gene lookup returns CDR1 MDHEN and CDR2 SYDVKM. The CDR3 nucleotides read TGTGCCAGCAACCCCATGGGGAGTTTAACCAGGGAGACCCAGTACTTC. As protein: CASNPMGSLTRETQYF.

A few counts support this clonotype. The chain uses TRBV24-1 and TRBJ2-3, with 9 bases lining up with TRBD2. This CDR3 is built from 15 residues. Germline CDR1 reads KGHDR; CDR2 reads SFDVKD. Germline trimming cut 4 bases from V and 6 bases from J; bases unmatched to any gene: 7. The CDR3 sequence is CATSEVAGASDTQYF. The CDR3 DNA reads TGTGCCACCAGTGAAGTAGCGGGGGCTTCTGATACGCAGTATTTT.

As for this clonotype: Compared with germline, one end of the junction differs, possibly owing to a read error. CDR3 in DNA: TGCAGTGCACCCACAGGGCCTACTAATGAGAAACTGTTTTTT. This gives the protein CSAPTGPTNEKLFF. The chain employs TRBV20-1 and TRBJ1-4; D possibly corresponds to TRBD1 (6 bases). The CDR3 spans 14 residues. Per germline, CDR1 DFQATT and CDR2 SNEGSKA (reference sequence).

This clonotype was picked up a small number of times. The rearrangement uses TRBV11-2 and TRBJ2-1; D unresolved. The CDR3 consists of 14 residues. The germline V gene has CDR1 SGHAT and CDR2 FQNNGV. With 1 base removed from V and 10 bases from J, the gap between germline ends came to 14 bases. CDR3 loop: CASSLATGLEEQFF. The CDR3 DNA reads as TGTGCCAGCAGCTTAGCTACGGGTTTGGAGGAGCAGTTCTTC.